A selection of T cell receptor beta chains follows, all from one sample in a study of somatic mutations in cytotoxic T cells in rheumatoid arthritis. Sequencing was performed with immunoSEQ multiplex PCR; in TCRdb, only in-frame clones are kept and a portion is missing. The sample carries 2,300 or so clones, 70% to 90% recorded once. The sequenced material came from CD8+ T cells sorted from blood. The source is a woman in her 70s with rheumatoid arthritis. Each CDR3 is given with its conserved first and last residue. A D gene is named only where the DNA matches it firmly. The size entry is marked missing in some rows and otherwise reads once, few, many or a size class.

V gene	clone size	J gene	D gene	CDR3 protein	CDR3 DNA
TRBV4-3	once	TRBJ2-1	-	CASSQDRTGLDEQFF	TGCGCCAGCAGCCAAGATAGAACAGGATTGGATGAGCAGTTCTTC
TRBV4-3	-	TRBJ2-5	TRBD2	CASSQAGWEREGPETQYF	TGCGCCAGCAGCCAAGCCGGGTGGGAGCGGGAGGGTCCAGAGACCCAGTACTTC
TRBV28	-	TRBJ2-3	TRBD2	CASSPGLAGEGWDTDTQYF	TGTGCCAGCAGTCCTGGACTAGCGGGAGAAGGTTGGGACACAGATACGCAGTATTTT
TRBV6-9	-	TRBJ2-1	TRBD2	CASSPFSGRPNCEQFF	TGTGCCAGCAGTCCATTTAGCGGGAGACCCAATTGTGAGCAGTTCTTC
TRBV28	-	TRBJ1-1	TRBD1	CASKTGGLSEAFF	TGTGCCAGCAAAACAGGGGGCTTGTCTGAAGCTTTCTTT
TRBV28	-	TRBJ1-5	TRBD1	CASSLIRDRGFQPQHF	TGTGCCAGCAGTTTAATCCGGGACAGGGGTTTCCAGCCCCAGCATTTT
TRBV19	-	TRBJ2-3	-	CASSIHVLGDTQYF	TGTGCCAGTAGTATACACGTTCTAGGAGATACGCAGTATTTT
TRBV9	once	TRBJ2-3	-	CASSVDGDFRVTDTQYF	TGTGCCAGCAGCGTAGACGGGGACTTCCGAGTAACAGATACGCAGTATTTT
TRBV11-2	-	TRBJ2-1	TRBD2	CASSVLAGYYNEQFF	TGTGCCAGCAGCGTTCTAGCGGGATATTACAATGAGCAGTTCTTC
TRBV6-1	-	TRBJ1-1	-	CASSRGTNTEAFF	TGTGCCAGCAGCCGGGGGACGAACACTGAAGCTTTCTTT
TRBV6-5	-	TRBJ2-7	-	CASSYPGSYEQYF	TGTGCCAGCAGTTATCCCGGCTCCTACGAGCAGTACTTC
TRBV5-1	-	TRBJ1-1	TRBD1	CASSSSGGTEAFF	TGCGCCAGCAGCTCCTCAGGGGGCACTGAAGCTTTCTTT
TRBV4-1	-	TRBJ1-6	-	CASSHRQAPLESPLHF	TGCGCCAGCAGCCACCGACAGGCACCTCTGGAGTCACCCCTCCACTTT
TRBV19	-	TRBJ1-2	-	CASAEGTYGYTF	TGTGCCAGCGCAGAGGGAACTTATGGCTACACCTTC
TRBV11-2	-	TRBJ2-7	-	CASSVVELLEQYF	TGTGCCAGCAGCGTTGTAGAACTCTTAGAGCAGTACTTC
TRBV29-1	once	TRBJ2-7	-	CSVADFTGIEDEQYF	TGCAGCGTCGCAGACTTCACAGGGATCGAAGACGAGCAGTACTTC
TRBV9	-	TRBJ2-7	-	CASSVGEDRWPYEQYF	TGTGCCAGCAGCGTAGGGGAGGACAGGTGGCCTTACGAGCAGTACTTC
TRBV10-3	-	TRBJ2-5	TRBD2	CAISDRGLAGDSETQYF	TGTGCCATCAGTGATCGCGGACTAGCGGGAGATTCAGAGACCCAGTACTTC
TRBV4-3	-	TRBJ2-7	TRBD1	CASSQYPGQGSEQYF	TGCGCCAGCAGCCAATACCCGGGACAGGGGTCCGAGCAGTACTTC
TRBV9	-	TRBJ2-6	-	CASSVRRQERGTGANVLTF	TGTGCCAGCAGCGTCAGACGGCAGGAAAGGGGCACTGGGGCCAACGTCCTGACTTTC
TRBV6-6	-	TRBJ1-2	TRBD1	CASSFGQGVKDGYTF	TGTGCCAGCAGTTTTGGCCAGGGGGTGAAGGATGGCTACACCTTC
TRBV18	-	TRBJ2-7	TRBD2	CASSPLLAGDYEQYF	TGTGCCAGCTCACCCCTACTAGCGGGAGACTACGAGCAGTACTTC
TRBV28	-	TRBJ1-1	TRBD1	CASRDRPTEAFF	TGTGCCAGCCGGGACAGACCCACTGAAGCTTTCTTT
TRBV19	-	TRBJ2-1	TRBD2	CASSIYLAGNNEQFF	TGTGCCAGTAGTATATATCTAGCGGGAAACAATGAGCAGTTCTTC
TRBV29-1	-	TRBJ2-1	-	CSVVGIGGTYNEQFF	TGCAGCGTTGTTGGTATCGGCGGAACCTACAATGAGCAGTTCTTC
TRBV6-6	-	TRBJ1-2	TRBD1	CASSARTGTFGGYTF	TGTGCCAGCAGTGCCCGGACAGGGACTTTCGGTGGCTACACCTTC
TRBV7-3	-	TRBJ2-2	TRBD2	CASSPGLAGVETGELFF	TGTGCCAGCAGCCCCGGACTAGCGGGAGTTGAGACCGGGGAGCTGTTTTTT
TRBV21-1	-	TRBJ2-7	-	CASSKSGTGVGEQYF	TGTGCCAGCAGCAAAAGCGGGACAGGGGTCGGCGAGCAGTACTTC
TRBV21-1	few	TRBJ1-4	-	CASSIAPGQGAVNEKLFF	TGTGCCAGCAGCATCGCCCCGGGACAGGGGGCTGTCAATGAAAAACTGTTTTTT
TRBV6-5	-	TRBJ2-7	TRBD1	CASWRQGLEQYF	TGTGCCAGCTGGAGACAGGGGCTCGAGCAGTACTTC
TRBV7-6	-	TRBJ2-2	TRBD2	CASSPGTSLYGQAGELFF	TGTGCCAGCAGCCCCGGGACTAGCCTCTACGGACAGGCCGGGGAGCTGTTTTTT
TRBV28	-	TRBJ2-7	TRBD2	CASSLTRGGPYEQYF	TGTGCCAGCAGTTTAACGCGGGGGGGTCCCTACGAGCAGTACTTC
TRBV7-6	-	TRBJ1-4	TRBD1	CASSLPDRGPTNEKLFF	TGTGCCAGCAGCTTACCCGACAGGGGGCCTACTAATGAAAAACTGTTTTTT
TRBV27	-	TRBJ2-1	TRBD2	CASSFTAGGGEQFF	TGTGCCAGCAGTTTTACGGCGGGAGGAGGTGAGCAGTTCTTC
TRBV11-3	-	TRBJ2-3	TRBD2	CASSPGTSGDEYPDTQYF	TGTGCCAGCAGCCCAGGGACTAGCGGGGATGAGTATCCAGATACGCAGTATTTT
TRBV19	-	TRBJ1-1	-	CASTVGGSSNTEAFF	TGTGCCAGTACCGTTGGAGGGAGTTCTAACACTGAAGCTTTCTTT
TRBV28	once	TRBJ2-7	-	CASSLRPTADEQYF	TGTGCCAGCAGTTTAAGGCCCACGGCGGACGAGCAGTACTTC
TRBV4-1	-	TRBJ1-4	-	CASSQEQGPTNEKLFF	TGCGCCAGCAGCCAAGAACAGGGTCCAACTAATGAAAAACTGTTTTTT